The clone carrying this T cell receptor (beta chain) was counted many times. Its antigen is not identified. The source material, RNA transcripts, was used to amplify TCR beta CDR3 regions. An initial round of RT-PCR targeting the TCR CDR3 relied on the HTBI primer set. MiXCR, applied by TCRdb to the multiplex PCR reads, yields one record per CDR3 protein. The table includes around 250,000 distinct CDR3 sequences, roughly 15% detected once. This sample is part of a study of T cells in Graves' hyperthyroidism and ophthalmopathy. V lost 5 bases to trimming and J lost 2 bases, with 8 bases between them. The germline gives CDR1 SQVTM, CDR2 ANQGSEA. The CDR3 is 12 amino acids. General study findings and limits: Clonotypes that were expanded in thyroid above 0.001 mostly appeared in blood too.

Lactation, pregnancy, other autoimmune disease or uncontrolled infection led to exclusion of patients. This chain joins TRBV29-1 and TRBJ2-3; D gene ambiguous. The specimen was blood. The receptor's source is a woman younger than 30 with Graves' ophthalmopathy. DNA for the CDR3: TGCAGCGTTAGGGTAGCCACAGATACGCAGTATTTT. Translation gives CSVRVATDTQYF.